Described below is a single T cell receptor (beta chain) sequence and its context. Compared with germline, one end of the junction differs, possibly owing to a read error. MiXCR was run by TCRdb on the 5' RACE reads, yielding one entry per CDR3 protein. The sample shows nearly 250,000 distinct CDR3 sequences, about 7% of them seen only once. Germline assignment: CDR1 SGHRS and CDR2 YFSETQ. This CDR3 has 14 residues. The sample is drawn from a study of identical twins. The data were also submitted as part of a second study, on yellow fever vaccine responses in identical twins.

The gene calls are TRBV5-1 and TRBJ1-6; D call uncertain. This receptor was identified in a woman between 18 and 30 years old in good health. The sequenced material came from memory (CD45RO+) T cells sorted from blood. The CDR3 DNA follows: TGCGCCTGCAGCTTGGGAGTTCGAGCTTCACCCCTCCACTTT. The encoded protein is CACSLGVRASPLHF.